This TCR beta chain was recovered during a study of T cells in tuberculosis (dated by TCRdb to the late 2010s). Context from the whole study: In the study, CD1B tetramers and high-throughput TCR immunosequencing were combined to characterize T cells specific for the mycobacterial lipid antigen glucose monomycolate (GMM).

TCR-alpha and TCR-beta chains were sequenced unpaired, so chain pairing information was not available. TCR libraries were generated with the immunoSEQ multiplex PCR assay, using TCR-beta and/or TCR-alpha/delta assays for each sample. Amplified TCR libraries were sequenced on the Illumina high-throughput platform. Per the source publication's procedure: Clustering and dimensionality reduction relied on pairwise TCRdist distances among GMM-specific receptors from T cells that were either sorted ex vivo or expanded in vitro. Sequence motifs defined by gene usage and CDR3 content were tested for enrichment in tetramer-positive versus tetramer-negative populations. In TCRdb, the immuneACCESS table is reduced to in-frame sequences with V and J assigned. These tables do not hold every clone; where another copy was compared, an unresolved V gene accounts for under half, and the others remain unexplained. V and J calls and clone size are given by that table; D and trimming were obtained from the DNA. The table for this sample lists about 58,000 clones; around 90% of them were counted only once. Less than 25% of the sample rests with the top ten.

After being thawed and rested overnight, PBMC were stained with GMM-loaded CD1B tetramer, a Live/Dead dye and anti-CD3, and were then sorted on a FACS Aria II. The CD1B tetramers were loaded with C32 glucose monomycolate that had been purified from Rhodococcus equi. Before cryopreservation, the PBMC used for tetramer sorting had been depleted of CD14-expressing monocytes as part of a separate study. From each donor, approximately 100,000 tetramer-negative cells were also sorted and analyzed side by side with the tetramer-positive cells. Antigen-specific T cells were sorted from several healthy South African adults using GMM-loaded CD1B tetramers. What the authors observed across the whole study: T cells that bind the CD1B-GMM tetramer with low affinity may not have been captured by the stringent sort gate.

Trimming at the junction amounts to 7 bases on V and 2 bases on J, and the germline ends lie 14 bases apart. The CDR3 sequence holds 14 residues, the cysteine and phenylalanine included. The DNA shown is the 42-base CDR3, in frame from base 1. For CDR1 and CDR2, the germline V gene lists MNHEY and SVGAGI. As to this clone: No per-base quality is available; no much larger clone lies one base away.

The TCR originated in an adult woman with latent tuberculosis. The source material was CD1b-GMM tetramer-negative cells sorted from PBMCs. The cell subset or site label on this specimen signifies: T cells not binding CD1B-GMM tetramer, sorted from same donor. The chain is assembled from TRBV6-5 and TRBJ1-2; matching of 5 bases hints at TRBD1 as the D gene. The sequenced DNA: TGTGCCAGCAATAAGCAGGGATTGAACTATGGCTACACCTTC. It is translated as CASNKQGLNYGYTF.